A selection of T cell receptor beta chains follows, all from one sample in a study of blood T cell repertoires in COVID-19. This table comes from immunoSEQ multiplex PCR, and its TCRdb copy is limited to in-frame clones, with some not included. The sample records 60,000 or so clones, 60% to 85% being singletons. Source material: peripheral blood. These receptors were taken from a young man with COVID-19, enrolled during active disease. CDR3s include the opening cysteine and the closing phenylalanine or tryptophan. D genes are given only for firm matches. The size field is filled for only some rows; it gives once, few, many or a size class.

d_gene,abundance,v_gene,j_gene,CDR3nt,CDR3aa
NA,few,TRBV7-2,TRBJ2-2,TGTGCCAGCAGCTTAGGAGAGTTCACCGGGGAGCTGTTTTTT,CASSLGEFTGELFF
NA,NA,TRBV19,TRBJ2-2,TGTGCCAGTGTACGGGGGTCCGGGGAGCTGTTTTTT,CASVRGSGELFF
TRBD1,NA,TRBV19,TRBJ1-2,TGTGCCAGTAGTAGAACCCTGACAGGGGGCGTGGACTATGGCTACACCTTC,CASSRTLTGGVDYGYTF
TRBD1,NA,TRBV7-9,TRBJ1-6,TGTGCCAGCAGGCAGGTCGGGACAGGGGCTAATTCACCCCTCCACTTT,CASRQVGTGANSPLHF
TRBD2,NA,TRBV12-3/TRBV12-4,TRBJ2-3,TGTGCTTCCCTAGCGGGGGCGACAGATACGCAGTATTTT,CASLAGATDTQYF
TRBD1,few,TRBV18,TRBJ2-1,TGTGCCAGCTCACCCTTGGACAGGGGAAACAATGAGCAGTTCTTC,CASSPLDRGNNEQFF
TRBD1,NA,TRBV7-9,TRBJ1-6,TGTGCCAGCAGCTCCCTCGGGACAGGGAATTCACCCCTCCACTTT,CASSSLGTGNSPLHF
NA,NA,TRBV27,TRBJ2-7,TGTGCCAGCAGTTTAGGGGCCACCCCCTCCTACGAGCAGTACTTC,CASSLGATPSYEQYF
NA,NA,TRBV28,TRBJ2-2,TGTGCCACCAGTCCCGCATGGGCAGCGAACACCGGGGAGCTGTTTTTT,CATSPAWAANTGELFF
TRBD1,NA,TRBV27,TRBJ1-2,TGTGCCAGCAGTGGAACCGACAGGGGCCCCGGGGGTGGCTACACCTTC,CASSGTDRGPGGGYTF
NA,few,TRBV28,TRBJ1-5,TGTGCCAGCAGCTCCGCTGGGGGGGCTGGTAGCAATCAGCCCCAGCATTTT,CASSSAGGAGSNQPQHF
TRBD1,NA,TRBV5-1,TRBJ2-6,TGCGCCAGCAGCCCCGGACAGGGTACTGCCTCTGGGGCCAACGTCCTGACTTTC,CASSPGQGTASGANVLTF
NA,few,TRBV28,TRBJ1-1,TGTGCCAGCACATCGATGGCGGAGGGTCGAACTGAAGCTTTCTTT,CASTSMAEGRTEAFF
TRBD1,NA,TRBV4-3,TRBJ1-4,TGCGCCAGCAGCCAAGATCCGGGAGGGGGCGTCGAAAAACTGTTTTTT,CASSQDPGGGVEKLFF
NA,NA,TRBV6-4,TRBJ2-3,TGTGCCAGCAGTAACAGGGGGGGCACCGATACGCAGTATTTT,CASSNRGGTDTQYF
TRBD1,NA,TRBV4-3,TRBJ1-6,TGCGCCAGCAGCCAAGTCCGCCAGGGGGCGCGATCACCCCTCCACTTT,CASSQVRQGARSPLHF
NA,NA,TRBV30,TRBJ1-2,TGTGCCTGGAGTCCCCTCAGGGGAGGCTACACCTTC,CAWSPLRGGYTF
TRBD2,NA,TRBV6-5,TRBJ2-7,TGTGCCAGCAGTTACGGCGGGGGGGCCTCCTACGAGCAGTACTTC,CASSYGGGASYEQYF
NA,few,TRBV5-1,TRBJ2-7,TGCGCCAGCACCCCCCAGGAAGGGGGCTACGAGCAGTACTTC,CASTPQEGGYEQYF
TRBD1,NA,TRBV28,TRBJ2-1,TGTGCCAGCAGTTGGGACAGGCGCCTGGGGCAGTTCTTC,CASSWDRRLGQFF
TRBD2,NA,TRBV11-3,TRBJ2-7,TGTGCCAGCAGCCCGGGGGGCGAGCAGTACTTC,CASSPGGEQYF
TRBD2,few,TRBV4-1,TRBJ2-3,TGCGCCAGCAGCCAAGAAATAGCGGGGGGGGCATGGACGCAGTATTTT,CASSQEIAGGAWTQYF
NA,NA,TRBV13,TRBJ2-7,TGTGCCAGCAGCTACTTAACGAATCCCTCCTACGAGCAGTACTTC,CASSYLTNPSYEQYF
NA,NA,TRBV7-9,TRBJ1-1,TGTGCCAGCAGCCGAGACAGGCGGCGGGGGACTGAAGCTTTCTTT,CASSRDRRRGTEAFF
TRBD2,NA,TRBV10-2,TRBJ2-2,TGCGCCAGCACTCGACTAGCGGATATGAACACCGGGGAGCTGTTTTTT,CASTRLADMNTGELFF
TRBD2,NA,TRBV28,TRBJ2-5,TGTGCCAGCAGTACTTTAGCGGGAGCCCAAGAGACCCAGTACTTC,CASSTLAGAQETQYF
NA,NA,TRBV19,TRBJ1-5,TGTGCCAGTAGTATCTGGAAAGAAGAGGGAGATCAGCCCCAGCATTTT,CASSIWKEEGDQPQHF
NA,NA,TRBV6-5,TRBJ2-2,TGTGCCAGCAGCCTCTTCTCAGACACCGGGGAGCTGTTTTTT,CASSLFSDTGELFF
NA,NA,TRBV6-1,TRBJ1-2,TGTGCCAGCAGTGACGAGGCCGGGGGGCGGGTCTATGGCTACACCTTC,CASSDEAGGRVYGYTF
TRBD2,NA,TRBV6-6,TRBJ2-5,TGTGCCAGCAGCCGTCCGGGGGGCCAAGAGACCCAGTACTTC,CASSRPGGQETQYF
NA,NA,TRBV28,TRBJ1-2,TGTGCCACCCCGGCGGGGGCAGCTTATGGGGGCTACACCTTC,CATPAGAAYGGYTF
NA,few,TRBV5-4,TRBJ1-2,TGTGCCAGCAGCTTCCCTGGACAGTCCTATGGCTACACCTTC,CASSFPGQSYGYTF
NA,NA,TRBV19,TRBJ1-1,TGTGCCAGTTCGCGCGCGGGGGGCATGAACACTGAAGCTTTCTTT,CASSRAGGMNTEAFF
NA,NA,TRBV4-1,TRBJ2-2,TGCGCCAGCAGCCAAGATGGACAGTCCTTCACCGGGGAGCTGTTTTTT,CASSQDGQSFTGELFF
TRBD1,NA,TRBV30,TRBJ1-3,TGTGCCTGGCAGACAGGGGGCACTGGAAACACCATATATTTT,CAWQTGGTGNTIYF
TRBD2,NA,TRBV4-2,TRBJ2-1,TGTGCCAGCAGCCAAGATCAGTATGGCGGGGGAAGTAACAATGAGCAGTTCTTC,CASSQDQYGGGSNNEQFF
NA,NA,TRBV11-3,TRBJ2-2,TGTGCCAGCAGCCCCCGGGATTTCGAGACAGGCGGGGAGCTGTTTTTT,CASSPRDFETGGELFF
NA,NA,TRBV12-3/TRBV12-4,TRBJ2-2,TGTGCCAGCAGTTCCAAAAACACCGGGGAGCTGTTTTTT,CASSSKNTGELFF
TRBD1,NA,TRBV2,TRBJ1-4,TGTGCCAGCAGTAAACGACAGGGTAAAAATGAAAAACTGTTTTTT,CASSKRQGKNEKLFF
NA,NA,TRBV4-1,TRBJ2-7,TGCGCCAGCAGCCAAGCTAGTACGGGACTGTCCTACGAGCAGTACTTC,CASSQASTGLSYEQYF
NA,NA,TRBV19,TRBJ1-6,TGTGCCAGTAGTCCGGGCCTCCTCAGGGATTCACCCCTCCACTTT,CASSPGLLRDSPLHF
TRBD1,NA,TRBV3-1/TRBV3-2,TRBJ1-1,TGTGCCAGCAGCCAAGGACAGGGAGAAACTGAAGCTTTCTTT,CASSQGQGETEAFF
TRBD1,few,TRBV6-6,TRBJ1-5,TGTGCCAGCAATACCCACAGGGGCGATCAGCCCCAGCATTTT,CASNTHRGDQPQHF
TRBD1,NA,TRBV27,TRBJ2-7,TGTGCCAGCAGTTTAAATGGGGGACAGATCCTCCAGTACTTC,CASSLNGGQILQYF
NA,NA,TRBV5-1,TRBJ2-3,TGCGCCAGCAGTAAGGTCCAGGGCACAGATACGCAGTATTTT,CASSKVQGTDTQYF